The 14 T cell receptor beta chains listed next were all sequenced from one sample in a study of regulatory and conventional T cells in RAG deficiency. Generated by immunoSEQ multiplex PCR, the TCRdb table keeps only in-frame clones and is missing some. Here the sample spans tens of thousands of clones, 70% to 90% being singletons. This sample was shared with a second study, whose subject was regulatory T cells. As reported in that work: The primer mix had 52 TRBV and 13 TRBJ primers.

Sequencing input: CD8+ T cells sorted from blood. The origin of the receptors is a human donor in good health.

This clone occurred once. The CDR3 region is CASSEGGRTGLMNTEAFF. The CDR3 region has the DNA TGTGCCAGCAGTGAAGGGGGGCGGACAGGTCTTATGAACACTGAAGCTTTCTTT. The J gene is TRBJ1-1, the V gene TRBV6-1; 7 nucleotides line up with TRBD1. This CDR3 spans 18 amino acids. V dropped 1 base and J dropped 0; count of bases not matched to a gene: 11. The germline V gene has CDR1 MNHNS and CDR2 SASEGT.

This chain links TRBV10-1 with TRBJ2-3; 7 bases are shared with TRBD1. The trim removed 5 bases at V and 5 bases at J, leaving 4 bases unmatched. Germline V gene lookup returns CDR1 WNHNN and CDR2 SYGVQD (reference sequence). The CDR3 has 13 amino acids. CDR3 residues: CASSQDREDTQYF. In DNA form, the CDR3 reads TGCGCCAGCAGTCAAGACAGGGAAGATACGCAGTATTTT.

The chain is built from TRBV9 and TRBJ2-5, with 9 positions matching TRBD2. Looked up from germline, CDR1 is SGDLS and CDR2 is YYNGEE. The CDR3 runs 16 residues. The V gene end was trimmed by 0 bases and the J gene end by 5 bases; junction bases not matched to a gene: 8. The DNA of the CDR3 is TGTGCCAGCAGCGTAGTTCCAGCGGGGGGCACGGAGACCCAGTACTTC. It specifies CASSVVPAGGTETQYF.

V is TRBV13 and J is TRBJ2-1, with TRBD2 as a possible D gene (5 bases). V was clipped by 3 bases and J by 0 bases, with 9 bases between them. This CDR3 spans 15 amino acids. The V gene's germline CDR1 is PRHDT and CDR2 FYEKMQ (reference sequence). CDR3: CASSLLAGSYNEQFF. CDR3 DNA sequence: TGTGCCAGCAGCTTGCTGGCGGGCTCCTACAATGAGCAGTTCTTC.

This CDR3 is CASTPIRDRGKGLGNTIYF. The DNA of the CDR3 is TGTGCCAGCACCCCGATCCGGGACAGGGGTAAAGGTCTCGGAAACACCATATATTTT. V and J are TRBV7-2 and TRBJ1-3; 10 bases match TRBD1. Per germline, CDR1 SGHTA and CDR2 FQGNSA. This CDR3 region has 19 residues. The J segment lost 4 bases and the V segment lost 7 bases, leaving 19 bases of the junction unmatched.

The genes are TRBV28 and TRBJ1-1; D not resolved. The CDR3 is made up of 11 amino acids. Looked up from germline, CDR1 is MDHEN and CDR2 is SYDVKM. The V end lost 5 bases, the J end lost 10 bases, and 11 bases lay between the germline ends. CDR3 DNA sequence: TGTGCCAGCAGTGATACTACGGTAGCTTTCTTT. Protein product: CASSDTTVAFF.

This clone was recorded once. CDR3 coding DNA: TGTGCCAGCAGTTTAGACAGGGAGAGCACCGGGGAGCTGTTTTTT. Its translation: CASSLDRESTGELFF. The rearrangement uses TRBV28 and TRBJ2-2; 7 nucleotides align to TRBD1. The CDR3 consists of 15 residues. The J segment lost 4 bases and the V segment lost 2 bases, leaving 4 bases of the junction unmatched. Germline CDR1 reads MDHEN; CDR2 reads SYDVKM. Complete variable domain (other parts from reference TRBV28 and TRBJ2-2): DVKVTQSSRYLVKRTGEKVFLECVQDMDHENMFWYRQDPGLGLRLIYFSYDVKMKEKGDIPEGYSVSREKKERFSLILESASTNQTSMYLCASSLDRESTGELFFGEGSRLTVL.

For the CDR3, the DNA is TGTGCCTGGAGACGGCGGGGCCCCTACGAGCAGTACTTC. Its protein is CAWRRRGPYEQYF. The V gene is TRBV30, the J gene TRBJ2-7, with D perhaps matching TRBD2 (6 bases). Germline V CDR1 and CDR2: GTSNPN, SVGIG (reference sequence). CDR3 length: 13 amino acids. V was trimmed by 3 bases and J by 2 bases, leaving 11 bases between them.

The chain recombines TRBV27 with TRBJ1-1; no reliable D call. This CDR3 contains 14 residues. The V and J ends lost 5 bases and 8 bases respectively, with 18 bases between them. CDR1 MNHEY and CDR2 SMNVEV come from the germline V gene (reference sequence). CDR3 DNA sequence: TGTGCCAGCAGTCTATACCTTTTTTCCCCCGAAGCTTTCTTT. Amino acid sequence: CASSLYLFSPEAFF.

The chain is built from TRBV4-2 and TRBJ2-3; D is tentatively TRBD1 or TRBD2 (5 bases each). This CDR3 is 15 amino acids long. Trimming left V 1 base short and J 6 bases short, with 14 bases between. Germline-derived CDR1 and CDR2 are LGHNA and YNFKEQ. The CDR3 loop is CASSQGGGLSDTQYF. The CDR3 nucleotides read TGTGCCAGCAGCCAAGGGGGCGGGTTGTCGGATACGCAGTATTTT.

The chain couples TRBV28 to TRBJ1-1; TRBD1 might be the D (5 bases). Deletions cut 6 bases from V and 1 base from J, with 21 bases between. The V gene's germline CDR1 is MDHEN and CDR2 SYDVKM. This CDR3 is 17 amino acids long. The CDR3: CASRSYGDHHKNTEAFF. CDR3 bases: TGTGCCAGCAGGTCTTACGGGGACCACCATAAGAACACTGAAGCTTTCTTT.

The chain uses TRBV11-2 and TRBJ2-5; D unresolved. Trimming left V 1 base short and J 2 bases short, with 8 bases between. CDR1 and CDR2 from the germline V gene are SGHAT and FQNNGV. CDR3 length: 14 amino acids. The CDR3: CASSLGASQETQYF. In nucleotides, the CDR3 is TGTGCCAGCAGCTTAGGTGCCAGTCAAGAGACCCAGTACTTC.

The V call is TRBV4-1, the J call TRBJ2-7; D uncertain. Germline V lookup: CDR1 MGHRA, CDR2 YSYEKL. Trimming removed 0 bases from V and 0 bases from J, with 3 bases in between. The CDR3 runs 13 residues. CDR3 bases: TGCGCCAGCAGCCAAGATCTCTCCTACGAGCAGTACTTC. Translation gives CASSQDLSYEQYF.

CDR3 protein: CASSSGTGTYEQYF. CDR3 nucleotides: TGTGCCAGCAGCTCCGGGACAGGAACCTACGAGCAGTACTTC. The chain uses TRBV7-3 and TRBJ2-7; 8 bases are a match to TRBD1. Germline V CDR1 and CDR2: SGHTA, FQGTGA. V dropped 4 bases and J dropped 2; count of bases not matched to a gene: 4. This CDR3 is 14 amino acids long.